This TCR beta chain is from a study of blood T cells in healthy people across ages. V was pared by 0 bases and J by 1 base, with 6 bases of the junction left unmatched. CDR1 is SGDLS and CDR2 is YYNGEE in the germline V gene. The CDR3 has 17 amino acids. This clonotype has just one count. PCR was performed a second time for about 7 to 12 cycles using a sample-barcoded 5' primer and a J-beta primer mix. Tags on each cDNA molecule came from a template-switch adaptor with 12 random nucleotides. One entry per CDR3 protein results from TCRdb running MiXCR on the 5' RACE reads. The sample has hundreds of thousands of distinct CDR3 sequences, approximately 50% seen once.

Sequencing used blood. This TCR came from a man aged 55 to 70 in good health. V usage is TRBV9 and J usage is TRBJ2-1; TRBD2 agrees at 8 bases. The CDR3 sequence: CASSVVGRGASYNEQFF. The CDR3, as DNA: TGTGCCAGCAGCGTAGTCGGGCGGGGGGCTTCCTACAATGAGCAGTTCTTC.